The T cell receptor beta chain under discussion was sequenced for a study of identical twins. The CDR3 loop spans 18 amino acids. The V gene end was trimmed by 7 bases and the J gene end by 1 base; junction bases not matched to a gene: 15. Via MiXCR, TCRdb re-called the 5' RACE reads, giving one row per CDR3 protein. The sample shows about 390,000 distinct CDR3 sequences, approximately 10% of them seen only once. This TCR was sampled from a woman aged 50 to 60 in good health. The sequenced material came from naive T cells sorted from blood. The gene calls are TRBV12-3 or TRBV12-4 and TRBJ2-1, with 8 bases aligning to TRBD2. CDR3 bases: TGTGCCAGCACCCCGGGACTAGGAGCCTTTGGTTCCTACAATGAGCAGTTCTTC. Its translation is CASTPGLGAFGSYNEQFF.